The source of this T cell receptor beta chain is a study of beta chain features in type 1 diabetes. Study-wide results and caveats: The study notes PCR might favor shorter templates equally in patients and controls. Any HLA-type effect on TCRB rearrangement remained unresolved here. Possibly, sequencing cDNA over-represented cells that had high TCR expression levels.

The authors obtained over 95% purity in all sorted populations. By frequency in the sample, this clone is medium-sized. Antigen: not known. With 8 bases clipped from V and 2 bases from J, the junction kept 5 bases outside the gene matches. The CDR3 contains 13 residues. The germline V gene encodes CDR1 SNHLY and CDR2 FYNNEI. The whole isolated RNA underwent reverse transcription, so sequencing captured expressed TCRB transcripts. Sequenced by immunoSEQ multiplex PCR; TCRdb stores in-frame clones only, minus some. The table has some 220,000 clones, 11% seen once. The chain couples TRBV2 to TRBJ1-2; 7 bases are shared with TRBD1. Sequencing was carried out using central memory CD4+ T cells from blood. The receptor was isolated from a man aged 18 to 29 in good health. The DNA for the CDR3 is TGTGCCAGCCAAGCGGGACAGAACTATGGCTACACCTTC. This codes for CASQAGQNYGYTF.